The T cell receptor (beta chain) described here comes from a study of blood T cell repertoires in COVID-19. Study information: The United States, Italy and Spain supplied acute and convalescent COVID-19 samples. In each case, the material was cDNA or gDNA derived from T cells, B-cell-depleted T cells, or PBMCs.

In the authors' workflow: Amplification from reference gene primers served as the basis for estimated nucleated cell counts. Profiled with immunoSEQ multiplex PCR; TCRdb holds only in-frame clones, not every one. The DNA gave D and trimming, while V, J and clone size come from that table. The table records tens of thousands of clones, about 90% of them present only once. The CDR3 has 15 residues. The junction had 6 bases not matched to a gene; V was cut back by 3 bases and J by 2 bases. Germline-derived CDR1 and CDR2 are MDHEN and SYDVKM. The clonotype comes from a human donor with active COVID-19. The donor label of this sample is uncertain. The V and J genes are TRBV28 and TRBJ2-7, with TRBD2 matching over 8 bases. The source material was peripheral blood. CDR3 coding DNA: TGTGCCAGCAGTTTTGTAACTAGCGGTACCTACGAGCAGTACTTC. Translation: CASSFVTSGTYEQYF.